These 15 T cell receptor beta chains share one sample of origin, sequenced in a study of T-cell reconstitution after alpha-beta-depleted transplantation in children. Unique molecular identifiers were used in preparing the TCRbeta library. Each CDR3 protein is one row after TCRdb ran MiXCR on the PCR reads. The table has roughly 170,000 distinct CDR3 sequences, more than 6.5% seen once; the top ten hold roughly 3%. Sequenced here: PBMCs from the stem cell graft donor, sampled from the stem cell graft. These receptors all come from a human donor who donated a stem cell graft to a child with Wiskott-Aldrich syndrome.

This clonotype was seen repeatedly, ten times or more. The J gene is TRBJ1-5, the V gene TRBV20-1; D gene uncertain. Germline loops: CDR1 DFQATT, CDR2 SNEGSKA (reference sequence). Trimming left V 0 bases short and J 7 bases short, with 13 bases between. The CDR3 has 14 residues. This CDR3 reads CSARDPGPEQPQHF. For the CDR3, the DNA is TGCAGTGCTAGAGATCCCGGTCCGGAACAGCCCCAGCATTTT.

This clonotype was counted at least ten times. In nucleotides, the CDR3 is TGTGCCATCAGTGAGTCCGCGACTGGGGAGACCCAGTACTTC. This translates into CAISESATGETQYF. J is TRBJ2-5 and V is TRBV10-3; D gene uncertain. The germline gives CDR1 ENHRY, CDR2 SYGVKD. Trimming left V 0 bases short and J 5 bases short, with 10 bases between. The CDR3 sequence is 14 residues long.

A few counts support this clonotype. The V gene is TRBV6-2 or TRBV6-3, the J gene TRBJ2-5; 7 bases map to TRBD1. CDR1 is MNHEY and CDR2 is SVGEGT in the germline V gene. CDR3 length: 17 amino acids. After removal of 3 bases from V and 0 bases from J, the junction contained 10 bases not matched to a gene. In nucleotides, the CDR3 is TGTGCCAGCAGTTATCTTGGACAGGCACGAAACCAAGAGACCCAGTACTTC. Amino acids: CASSYLGQARNQETQYF.

This clonotype was found a few times. This chain joins TRBV5-1 and TRBJ2-1; TRBD1 might be the D (5 bases). CDR1 and CDR2 (germline): SGHRS, YFSETQ. This CDR3 contains 15 residues. Trimming stripped 0 bases from V and 1 base from J, with 8 bases between. CDR3 region: CASSLVGESYNEQFF. The CDR3 nucleotides are TGCGCCAGCAGCTTGGTAGGGGAATCCTACAATGAGCAGTTCTTC.

This clonotype came up a few times. The chain joins TRBV12-3 or TRBV12-4 to TRBJ2-5; 10 nucleotides match TRBD1. This CDR3 region has 16 residues. J was trimmed by 5 bases and V by 3 bases; bases with no gene match: 9. The CDR3 DNA follows: TGTGCCAGCAGTTTGACGACAGGGGGCTCGAGGGAGACCCAGTACTTC. Its protein is CASSLTTGGSRETQYF.

This clonotype was counted a few times. The chain recombines TRBV6-4 with TRBJ2-7; D uncertain. The CDR3 extends over 12 amino acids. Germline-derived CDR1 and CDR2 are MRHNA and SNTAGT. V was shortened by 7 bases and J by 3 bases, with 10 bases between the two germline ends. The CDR3 region is CASIFFFYEQYF. DNA of the CDR3: TGTGCCAGCATTTTTTTTTTCTACGAGCAGTACTTC.

This clonotype was counted only a few times. The chain links TRBV6-2 or TRBV6-3 to TRBJ1-1; D is undetermined. From germline, CDR1 is MNHEY and CDR2 SVGEGT. The germline V and J ends were trimmed by 7 bases and 1 base, with 13 bases remaining between them. The CDR3 runs to 14 residues. The CDR3 reads CASIVAGANTEAFF. The CDR3 DNA follows: TGTGCCAGCATCGTAGCGGGCGCGAACACTGAAGCTTTCTTT.

The chain links TRBV18 to TRBJ2-6; D gene uncertain. V gave up 2 bases and J gave up 2 bases, with 7 bases separating them. The CDR3 sequence is 15 residues long. Germline V gene sequence: CDR1 KGHSH, CDR2 LQKENI. The CDR3 loop is CASSPSTAGANVLTF. CDR3 in DNA: TGTGCCAGCTCACCATCCACCGCTGGGGCCAACGTCCTGACTTTC.

This clonotype has a count of ten or more. The rearrangement joins TRBV2 to TRBJ2-5; the match to TRBD1 covers 10 bases. The CDR3 has 12 amino acids. V shed 11 bases and J 4 bases; nucleotides not matched to a gene: 4. The germline gives CDR1 SNHLY, CDR2 FYNNEI. The CDR3 protein is CAARDRGETQYF. CDR3 coding DNA: TGTGCCGCGAGGGACAGGGGAGAGACCCAGTACTTC.

The V call is TRBV6-5, the J call TRBJ1-3; D uncertain. Per the germline V gene, CDR1 is MNHEY and CDR2 is SVGAGI. CDR3 size: 14 residues. V dropped 0 bases and J dropped 1 base, with 4 bases sitting between them. The CDR3 nucleotides are TGTGCCAGCAGTTACTCGTTGTCTGGAAACACCATATATTTT. Its translation: CASSYSLSGNTIYF.

This clonotype was seen only a few times. V and J are TRBV6-5 and TRBJ2-3; 11 bases match TRBD1. The length of the CDR3 is 17 residues. The V segment lost 9 bases and the J segment 4 bases; nucleotides outside the gene matches: 15. CDR1 is MNHEY and CDR2 is SVGAGI in the germline V gene. The CDR3 region is CASTGDRGGWRSDTQYF. The CDR3 nucleotides read TGTGCCAGTACCGGGGACAGGGGGGGTTGGAGATCAGATACGCAGTATTTT.

The sample holds many counts of this clonotype. The J gene is TRBJ2-5, the V gene TRBV15; D remains ambiguous. The CDR3 totals 14 residues. Trimming removed 6 bases at V and 4 bases at J, with 15 bases between. Germline V gene lookup returns CDR1 LNHNV and CDR2 YYDKDF (reference sequence). Here the CDR3 DNA reads TGTGCCACCAGGGATAGGTACGGCGGAGAGACCCAGTACTTC. Its translation is CATRDRYGGETQYF.

This clonotype occurred many times. The rearrangement joins TRBV5-1 to TRBJ1-5; TRBD1 matches 7 bases. The V segment lost 4 bases and the J segment 2 bases; nucleotides outside the gene matches: 6. The CDR3 extends over 15 amino acids. CDR1 SGHRS and CDR2 YFSETQ come from the germline V gene. CDR3 amino acids: CASSPTGEGNQPQHF. CDR3 bases: TGCGCCAGCAGCCCAACAGGGGAAGGCAATCAGCCCCAGCATTTT. Full variable domain (rest looked up from reference TRBV5-1 and TRBJ1-5): KAGVTQTPRYLIKTRGQQVTLSCSPISGHRSVSWYQQTPGQGLQFLFEYFSETQRNKGNFPGRFSGRQFSNSRSEMNVSTLELGDSALYLCASSPTGEGNQPQHFGDGTRLSIL.

This clonotype occurred many times. J is TRBJ2-1 and V is TRBV7-2, with 7 bases matching TRBD1. V shed 0 bases, J shed 3 bases, and the junction held 2 bases outside the gene matches. Germline V gives CDR1 SGHTA, CDR2 FQGNSA. The length of the CDR3 is 15 residues. CDR3: CASSLATGHYNEQFF. CDR3 sequence (DNA): TGTGCCAGCAGCTTAGCGACAGGGCACTACAATGAGCAGTTCTTC.

This clonotype came up many times. V gene TRBV5-1 combines with J gene TRBJ2-7; 10 nucleotides agree with TRBD1. The ends lost 4 bases at V and 4 bases at J; junction bases unmatched: 8. The CDR3 runs to 15 residues. The germline CDR1 and CDR2 sequences are SGHRS and YFSETQ. The CDR3 here is CASSPNGQGGYEQYF. DNA for the CDR3: TGCGCCAGCAGCCCCAATGGACAGGGGGGATACGAGCAGTACTTC.